Listed here are 22 T cell receptor beta chains from one sample, sequenced in a study of blood T cell repertoires in COVID-19. Generated by immunoSEQ multiplex PCR, the TCRdb table keeps only in-frame clones and is missing some. This sample has around 40,000 clones, with 80% to 90% found just once. The sample taken for sequencing was peripheral blood. These receptors all come from a man between 60 and 75 years old with active COVID-19.

This rearrangement joins TRBV19 to TRBJ1-2; maybe TRBD1 (6 bases). The CDR3 contains 15 residues. With 6 bases removed from V and 2 bases from J, the gap between germline ends came to 16 bases. The V gene's germline CDR1 is LNHDA and CDR2 SQIVND (reference sequence). The CDR3 sequence is CASRPPQGMNYGYTF. The CDR3 DNA is TGTGCCAGTAGGCCACCGCAGGGGATGAACTATGGCTACACCTTC.

The chain links TRBV5-1 to TRBJ1-1; D unresolved. The CDR3 loop spans 12 amino acids. Germline V gene lookup returns CDR1 SGHRS and CDR2 YFSETQ. The ends were cut back, 1 base at V and 7 bases at J, with 8 bases in the middle. The DNA for the CDR3 is TGCGCCAGCAGCTTGTACAGCAGTGAAGCTTTCTTT. This codes for CASSLYSSEAFF.

V usage is TRBV5-1 and J usage is TRBJ2-1, with 9 bases that match TRBD1. The CDR3 loop spans 15 amino acids. Germline loops: CDR1 SGHRS, CDR2 YFSETQ. V lost 2 bases and J lost 2; bases outside the gene matches: 2. The CDR3 loop is CASSLRDRAYNEQFF. Here the CDR3 DNA reads TGCGCCAGCAGCTTAAGGGACAGGGCCTACAATGAGCAGTTCTTC.

The CDR3 nucleotides read TGCGCCAGCAGCGCAAACCCGGGACTAGCGGGATTAGCCAAAAACATTCAGTACTTC. It translates to CASSANPGLAGLAKNIQYF. V and J are TRBV5-1 and TRBJ2-4; 13 nucleotides match TRBD2. The CDR3 sequence is 19 residues long. Germline V lookup: CDR1 SGHRS, CDR2 YFSETQ. V was clipped by 4 bases and J by 0 bases; unmatched bases: 10.

The rearrangement links TRBV6-2 or TRBV6-3 to TRBJ1-1; TRBD1 is a possible D gene (5 bases). V lost 4 bases, J lost 3 bases, and 9 bases lay in between. From germline, CDR1 is MNHEY and CDR2 SVGEGT. The CDR3 contains 13 residues. The CDR3 bases are TGTGCCAGCAGTTCAGGGTTTGACACTGAAGCTTTCTTT. This gives the protein CASSSGFDTEAFF.

This clone came up once. V usage is TRBV29-1 and J usage is TRBJ2-5, with D maybe TRBD1 (6 bases). Germline-derived CDR1 and CDR2 are SQVTM and ANQGSEA. V lost 7 bases to trimming and J lost 1 base, with 13 bases between them. The length of the CDR3 is 13 residues. CDR3 nucleotides: TGCAGCGGGCCACAGGGACCCCAAGAGACCCAGTACTTC. It codes for CSGPQGPQETQYF.

The chain links TRBV6-5 to TRBJ2-7, with 9 positions matching TRBD1. Germline V gives CDR1 MNHEY, CDR2 SVGAGI. J gave up 1 base and V 6 bases, and 7 bases lay outside the gene matches. This CDR3 comprises 15 residues. The DNA of the CDR3 is TGTGCCAGCAGCATGTGGGGACAGGGTTCCTACGAGCAGTACTTC. Protein product: CASSMWGQGSYEQYF.

In its sample, this clone was seen once. The V call is TRBV3-1 (or the pseudogene TRBV3-2), the J call TRBJ1-1, with TRBD1 as a possible D gene (5 bases). This CDR3 is 22 amino acids long. Between the trimmed V and J ends, which lost 1 base and 0 bases, there was a span of 30 bases. Germline V gene data show CDR1 as LGHDT and CDR2 as YNNKEL (reference sequence). CDR3 sequence reads: CASSQGLNHRIKGGRMNTEAFF. CDR3 sequence (DNA): TGTGCCAGCAGCCAAGGACTAAACCACAGGATCAAGGGAGGTAGGATGAACACTGAAGCTTTCTTT.

The chain has TRBV7-9 and TRBJ1-1; D unresolved. The germline gives CDR1 SEHNR, CDR2 FQNEAQ (reference sequence). The CDR3 has 14 residues. Trimming took off 5 bases at V and 8 bases at J, with 18 bases between the two ends. CDR3 DNA sequence: TGTGCCAGCAGCCCGCAAAGCATCTTCGGGGAAGCTTTCTTT. Its protein product is CASSPQSIFGEAFF.

The chain recombines TRBV6-2 or TRBV6-3 with TRBJ1-1; weak D call: TRBD1 (5 bases). V was trimmed by 2 bases and J by 5 bases, leaving 9 bases between them. This CDR3 has 13 amino acids. Per germline, CDR1 MNHEY and CDR2 SVGEGT. The CDR3 loop reads CASSYRRGTEAFF. The CDR3 DNA sequence: TGTGCCAGCAGTTACAGGAGGGGAACTGAAGCTTTCTTT.

CDR3 in DNA: TGCGCCAGCAGCCAGGTAGCGGGAGGGCCGACCGGGGAGCTGTTTTTT. Translation: CASSQVAGGPTGELFF. This sequence joins TRBV4-1 and TRBJ2-2, with 11 positions matching TRBD2. This CDR3 contains 16 residues. The ends lost 3 bases at V and 5 bases at J; junction bases unmatched: 5. The V gene's germline CDR1 is MGHRA and CDR2 YSYEKL.

V and J are TRBV6-2 or TRBV6-3 and TRBJ2-7; 7 bases are a match to TRBD1. V lost 5 bases to trimming and J lost 4 bases; unmatched junction nucleotides: 2. The CDR3 length is 12 residues. Germline CDR1 MNHEY, CDR2 SVGEGT. In DNA form, the CDR3 reads TGTGCCAGCAGTCCGGGACAGTACGAGCAGTACTTC. Translation gives CASSPGQYEQYF.

The chain uses TRBV4-1 and TRBJ1-2; 9 bases are shared with TRBD1. CDR3 size: 17 residues. V was clipped by 5 bases and J by 8 bases; unmatched bases: 18. Per germline, CDR1 MGHRA and CDR2 YSYEKL. CDR3 bases: TGCGCCAGCAGCTTCGACGACAGGGGGGTTATTACGAGCGGCTACACCTTC. It encodes CASSFDDRGVITSGYTF.

The chain employs TRBV4-1 and TRBJ2-3, with D perhaps matching TRBD2 (6 bases). V lost 3 bases, J lost 5 bases, and 15 bases lay in between. This CDR3 region has 15 residues. Germline-derived CDR1 and CDR2 are MGHRA and YSYEKL. The CDR3 DNA sequence: TGCGCCAGCAGCCATATGGGAGGAGCTTTAGATACGCAGTATTTT. It translates to CASSHMGGALDTQYF.

The chain couples TRBV28 to TRBJ2-3; 8 nucleotides match TRBD1. V trimming: 5 bases; J trimming: 4 bases; junction bases outside the gene matches: 8. The germline gives CDR1 MDHEN, CDR2 SYDVKM. The CDR3 is 15 amino acids. CDR3 loop: CASSSPGQAPDTQYF. The CDR3 DNA reads TGTGCCAGCAGTAGTCCGGGACAGGCTCCAGATACGCAGTATTTT.

This chain connects TRBV7-2 to TRBJ1-1; D possibly corresponds to TRBD1 (6 bases). V lost 4 bases, J lost 4 bases, and 22 bases lay in between. The CDR3 is 17 residues long. Germline lookup yields CDR1 SGHTA and CDR2 FQGNSA. CDR3 sequence: CASSYYPDRILTTEAFF. For the CDR3, the DNA is TGTGCCAGCAGCTACTACCCGGACAGAATACTAACCACTGAAGCTTTCTTT. Filled out from reference TRBV7-2 and TRBJ1-1, the complete variable domain reads GAGVSQSPSNKVTEKGKDVELRCDPISGHTALYWYRQSLGQGLEFLIYFQGNSAPDKSGLPSDRFSAERTGGSVSTLTIQRTQQEDSAVYLCASSYYPDRILTTEAFFGQGTRLTVV.

The V gene is TRBV30, the J gene TRBJ1-4, with 8 positions matching TRBD1. Trimming took 3 bases from V and 1 from J; bases not matched to a gene: 10. Germline assignment: CDR1 GTSNPN and CDR2 SVGIG (reference sequence). The CDR3 totals 17 residues. For the CDR3, the DNA is TGTGCCTGGAGCACGGACAGGGCTATAGAAACTAATGAAAAACTGTTTTTT. Residues: CAWSTDRAIETNEKLFF.

The chain links TRBV18 to TRBJ2-3; D is undetermined. This CDR3 has 14 amino acids. Germline V lookup: CDR1 KGHSH, CDR2 LQKENI. V lost 3 bases, J lost 0 bases, and 7 bases lay in between. The CDR3 sequence is CASSPASSTDTQYF. The CDR3 nucleotides are TGTGCCAGCTCACCGGCCTCTAGCACAGATACGCAGTATTTT.

V gene TRBV25-1 combines with J gene TRBJ2-1, with 8 positions matching TRBD2. Germline-derived CDR1 and CDR2 are MGHDK and SYGVNS. The CDR3 has 16 residues. Trimming removed 3 bases from V and 6 bases from J; junction bases left unmatched: 10. The CDR3 spells CASSDSAGGKVNEQFF. The CDR3 DNA reads TGTGCCAGCAGTGACAGTGCGGGAGGTAAGGTCAATGAGCAGTTCTTC.

The CDR3 sequence is CASSSPDRGQREGLGDTQYF. CDR3 sequence (DNA): TGTGCCAGCAGTTCGCCGGACAGGGGACAGCGGGAGGGCCTCGGAGATACGCAGTATTTT. The chain combines TRBV28 with TRBJ2-3, with a tentative D call TRBD2 (10 bases). CDR3 length: 20 amino acids. Trimming took 4 bases from V and 5 from J, leaving 31 bases between them. Germline-derived CDR1 and CDR2 are MDHEN and SYDVKM. Looking up the rest from reference TRBV28 and TRBJ2-3 gives the full variable domain: DVKVTQSSRYLVKRTGEKVFLECVQDMDHENMFWYRQDPGLGLRLIYFSYDVKMKEKGDIPEGYSVSREKKERFSLILESASTNQTSMYLCASSSPDRGQREGLGDTQYFGPGTRLTVL.

The gene calls are TRBV5-4 and TRBJ2-7; 14 bases fit TRBD2. CDR1 is SGHNT and CDR2 is YYREEE in the germline V gene (reference sequence). This CDR3 region has 18 residues. V trimming: 0 bases; J trimming: 0 bases; junction bases outside the gene matches: 5. In nucleotides, the CDR3 is TGTGCCAGCAGCTTGGGACTAGCGGGAGGGAGGAGCTCCTACGAGCAGTACTTC. Protein: CASSLGLAGGRSSYEQYF.

This chain connects TRBV7-9 to TRBJ2-3, with 11 nucleotides matching TRBD2. The CDR3 consists of 15 residues. The ends lost 4 bases at V and 0 bases at J; junction bases unmatched: 0. CDR1 is SEHNR, CDR2 FQNEAQ, per germline (reference sequence). CDR3 in amino acids: CASSWTSGSTDTQYF. The CDR3 DNA is TGTGCCAGCAGCTGGACTAGCGGGAGCACAGATACGCAGTATTTT.